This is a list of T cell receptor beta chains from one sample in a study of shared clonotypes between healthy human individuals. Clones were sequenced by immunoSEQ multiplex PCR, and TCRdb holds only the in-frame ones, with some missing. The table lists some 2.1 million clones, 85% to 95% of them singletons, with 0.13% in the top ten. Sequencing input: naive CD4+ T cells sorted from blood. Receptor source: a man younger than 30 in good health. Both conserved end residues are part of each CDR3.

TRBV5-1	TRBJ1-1	CASRPGQGSGTEAFF
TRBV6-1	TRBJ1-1	CASSSGTVNTEAFF
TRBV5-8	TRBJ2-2	CARSRSNTGELFF
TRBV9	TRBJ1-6	CASSVAGGSNSPLHF
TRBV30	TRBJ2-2	CAWSVSTGELFF
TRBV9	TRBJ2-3	CASSVALAGGRGTDTQYF
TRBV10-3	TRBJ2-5	CAIRRTSGQQETQYF
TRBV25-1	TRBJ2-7	CASSEPGTIYEQYF
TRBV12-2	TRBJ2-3	CASRSRTRGVRRTDTQYF
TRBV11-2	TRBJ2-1	CASSGLMAGAPRSNEQFF
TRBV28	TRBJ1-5	CASRGQGAWGSNQPQHF
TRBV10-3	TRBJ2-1	CAISELSGGAWNEQFF
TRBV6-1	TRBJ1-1	CASSHQGNTEAFF
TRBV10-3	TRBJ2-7	CAIKTGQGALDEQYF
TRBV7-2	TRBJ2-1	CASSLAQGGFAQFF
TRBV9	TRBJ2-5	CASSVGGTQETQYF
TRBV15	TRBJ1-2	CATSTANYGYTF